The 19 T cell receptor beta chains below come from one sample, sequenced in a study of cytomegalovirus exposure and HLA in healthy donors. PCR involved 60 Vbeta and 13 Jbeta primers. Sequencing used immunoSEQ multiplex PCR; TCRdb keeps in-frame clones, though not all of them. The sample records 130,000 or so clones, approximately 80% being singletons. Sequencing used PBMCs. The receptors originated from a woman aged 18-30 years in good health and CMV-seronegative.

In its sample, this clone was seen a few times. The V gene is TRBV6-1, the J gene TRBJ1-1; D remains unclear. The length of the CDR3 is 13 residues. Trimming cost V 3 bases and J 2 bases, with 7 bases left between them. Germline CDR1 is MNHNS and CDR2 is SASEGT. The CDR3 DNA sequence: TGTGCCAGCAGTGACGGAGAAAACACTGAAGCTTTCTTT. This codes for CASSDGENTEAFF.

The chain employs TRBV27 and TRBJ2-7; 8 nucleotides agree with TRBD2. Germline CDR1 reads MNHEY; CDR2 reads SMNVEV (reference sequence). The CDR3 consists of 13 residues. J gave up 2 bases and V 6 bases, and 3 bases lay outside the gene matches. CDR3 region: CASSGRGAYEQYF. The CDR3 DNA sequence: TGTGCCAGCAGCGGGAGGGGCGCCTACGAGCAGTACTTC.

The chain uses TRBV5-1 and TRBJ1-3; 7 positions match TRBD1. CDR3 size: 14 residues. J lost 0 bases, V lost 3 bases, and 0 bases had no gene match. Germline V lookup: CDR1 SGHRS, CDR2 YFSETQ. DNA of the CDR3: TGCGCCAGCAGCTCAGGGGGCTCTGGAAACACCATATATTTT. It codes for CASSSGGSGNTIYF. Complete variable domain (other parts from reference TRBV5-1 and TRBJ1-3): KAGVTQTPRYLIKTRGQQVTLSCSPISGHRSVSWYQQTPGQGLQFLFEYFSETQRNKGNFPGRFSGRQFSNSRSEMNVSTLELGDSALYLCASSSGGSGNTIYFGEGSWLTVV.

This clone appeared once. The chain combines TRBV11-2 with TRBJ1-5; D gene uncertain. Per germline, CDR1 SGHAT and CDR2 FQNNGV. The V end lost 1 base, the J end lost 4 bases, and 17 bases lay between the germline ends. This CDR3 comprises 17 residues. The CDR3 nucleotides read TGTGCCAGCAGCTTAGGGGCCGGGAACCCAAGGAATCAGCCCCAGCATTTT. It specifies CASSLGAGNPRNQPQHF.

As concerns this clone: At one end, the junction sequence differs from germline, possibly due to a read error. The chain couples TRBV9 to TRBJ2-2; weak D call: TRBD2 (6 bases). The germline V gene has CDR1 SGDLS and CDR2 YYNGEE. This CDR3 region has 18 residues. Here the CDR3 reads CATSAGPAGSLETGELFF. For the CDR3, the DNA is TGTGCCACCAGCGCGGGGCCGGCGGGATCCCTGGAGACCGGGGAGCTGTTTTTT.

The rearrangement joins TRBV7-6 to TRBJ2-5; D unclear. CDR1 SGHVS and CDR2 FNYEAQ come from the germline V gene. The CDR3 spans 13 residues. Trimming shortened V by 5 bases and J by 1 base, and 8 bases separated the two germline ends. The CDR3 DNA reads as TGTGCCAGCAGCCCAGTCCGCCAAGAGACCCAGTACTTC. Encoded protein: CASSPVRQETQYF.

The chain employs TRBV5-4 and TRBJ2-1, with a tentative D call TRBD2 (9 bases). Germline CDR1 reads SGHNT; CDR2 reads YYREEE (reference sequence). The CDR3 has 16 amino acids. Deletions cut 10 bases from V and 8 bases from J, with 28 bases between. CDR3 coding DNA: TGTGCCCAGGACAGGGCGCTGAAGCGGGAGGAGGATGAGCAGTTCTTC. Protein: CAQDRALKREEDEQFF.

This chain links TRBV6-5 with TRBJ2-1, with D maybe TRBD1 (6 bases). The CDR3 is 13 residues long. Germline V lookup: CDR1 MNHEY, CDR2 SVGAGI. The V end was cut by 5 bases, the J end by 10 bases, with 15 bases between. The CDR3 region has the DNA TGTGCCAGCAGTCGGGACCGTAGGGGGGAGCAGTTCTTC. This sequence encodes CASSRDRRGEQFF.

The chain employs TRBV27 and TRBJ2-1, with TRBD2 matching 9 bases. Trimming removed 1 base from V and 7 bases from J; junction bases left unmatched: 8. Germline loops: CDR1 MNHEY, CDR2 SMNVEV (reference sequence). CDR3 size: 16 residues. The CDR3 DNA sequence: TGTGCCAGCAGTTTATTGGTGCGGGAGGGCCAGAATGAGCAGTTCTTC. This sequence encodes CASSLLVREGQNEQFF.

The CDR3 DNA reads TGTGCCAGCTCACTTGGGGAGACCCAGTACTTC. Encoded protein: CASSLGETQYF. The genes are TRBV18 and TRBJ2-7; no reliable D call. The assigned J gene may be wrong: the sequence end matches TRBJ2-5 better. In germline, CDR1 is KGHSH, CDR2 LQKENI. The CDR3 consists of 11 residues.

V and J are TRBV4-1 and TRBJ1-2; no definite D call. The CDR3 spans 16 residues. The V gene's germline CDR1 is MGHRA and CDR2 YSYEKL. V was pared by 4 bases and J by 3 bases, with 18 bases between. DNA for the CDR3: TGCGCCAGCAGCCCCTCCTCCTGGCGGGGAGACTATGGCTACACCTTC. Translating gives CASSPSSWRGDYGYTF.

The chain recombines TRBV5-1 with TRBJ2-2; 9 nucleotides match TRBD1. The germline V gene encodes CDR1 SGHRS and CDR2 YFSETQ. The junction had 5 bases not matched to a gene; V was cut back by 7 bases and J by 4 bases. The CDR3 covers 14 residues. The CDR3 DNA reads TGCGCCAGCTCCGGACAGGGGTTCACCGGGGAGCTGTTTTTT. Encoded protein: CASSGQGFTGELFF.

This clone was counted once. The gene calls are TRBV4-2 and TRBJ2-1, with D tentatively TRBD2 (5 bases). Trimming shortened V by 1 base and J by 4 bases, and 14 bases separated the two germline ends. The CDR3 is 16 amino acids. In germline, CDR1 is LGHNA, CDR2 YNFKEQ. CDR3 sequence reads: CASSQVQRTPYNEQFF. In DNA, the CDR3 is TGTGCCAGCAGCCAAGTTCAAAGGACTCCGTACAATGAGCAGTTCTTC.

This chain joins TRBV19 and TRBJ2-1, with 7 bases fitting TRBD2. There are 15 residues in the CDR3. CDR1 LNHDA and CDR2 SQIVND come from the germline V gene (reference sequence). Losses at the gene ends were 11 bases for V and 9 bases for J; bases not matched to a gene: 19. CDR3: CAASGPSKAGSEQFF. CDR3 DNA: TGTGCCGCGTCTGGCCCGTCAAAAGCGGGAAGTGAGCAGTTCTTC.

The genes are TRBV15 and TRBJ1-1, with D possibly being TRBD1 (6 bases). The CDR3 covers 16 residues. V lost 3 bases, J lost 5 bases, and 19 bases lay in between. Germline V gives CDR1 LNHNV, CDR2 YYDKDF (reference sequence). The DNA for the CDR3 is TGTGCCACCAGCAGGAGCCTACAGGGAAGTTGGACTGAAGCTTTCTTT. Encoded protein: CATSRSLQGSWTEAFF.

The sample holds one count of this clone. The CDR3 DNA reads as TGTGCCAGCAGGCTAGCGGGAAACGAGCAGTACTTC. Its protein is CASRLAGNEQYF. The chain has TRBV2 and TRBJ2-7; 9 nucleotides agree with TRBD2. The CDR3 is 12 residues long. V dropped 6 bases and J dropped 5; count of bases not matched to a gene: 2. Germline-derived CDR1 and CDR2 are SNHLY and FYNNEI. Variable domain in full (rest from reference TRBV2 and TRBJ2-7): EPEVTQTPSHQVTQMGQEVILRCVPISNHLYFYWYRQILGQKVEFLVSFYNNEISEKSEIFDDQFSVERPDGSNFTLKIRSTKLEDSAMYFCASRLAGNEQYFGPGTRLTVT.

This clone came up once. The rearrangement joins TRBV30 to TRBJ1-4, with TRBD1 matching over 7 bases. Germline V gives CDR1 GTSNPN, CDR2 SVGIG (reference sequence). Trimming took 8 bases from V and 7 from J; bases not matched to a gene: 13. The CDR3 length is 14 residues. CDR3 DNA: TGTGCCGGAAGACACCGGGACAGCGCTGAAAAACTGTTTTTT. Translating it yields CAGRHRDSAEKLFF.

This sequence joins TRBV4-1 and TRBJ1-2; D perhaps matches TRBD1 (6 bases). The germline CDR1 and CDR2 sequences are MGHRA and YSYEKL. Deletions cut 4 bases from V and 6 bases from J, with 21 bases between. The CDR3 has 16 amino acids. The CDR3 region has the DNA TGCGCCAGCAGCCCACTATCACAGGGAGGGGAAAATGGCTACACCTTC. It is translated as CASSPLSQGGENGYTF.

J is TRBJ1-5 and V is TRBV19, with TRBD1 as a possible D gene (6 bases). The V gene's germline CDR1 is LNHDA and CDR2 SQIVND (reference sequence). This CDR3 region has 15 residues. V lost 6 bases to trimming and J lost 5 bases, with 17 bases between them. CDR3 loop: CASRRNYRDYQPQHF. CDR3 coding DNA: TGTGCCAGTAGACGGAACTACAGGGATTATCAGCCCCAGCATTTT.